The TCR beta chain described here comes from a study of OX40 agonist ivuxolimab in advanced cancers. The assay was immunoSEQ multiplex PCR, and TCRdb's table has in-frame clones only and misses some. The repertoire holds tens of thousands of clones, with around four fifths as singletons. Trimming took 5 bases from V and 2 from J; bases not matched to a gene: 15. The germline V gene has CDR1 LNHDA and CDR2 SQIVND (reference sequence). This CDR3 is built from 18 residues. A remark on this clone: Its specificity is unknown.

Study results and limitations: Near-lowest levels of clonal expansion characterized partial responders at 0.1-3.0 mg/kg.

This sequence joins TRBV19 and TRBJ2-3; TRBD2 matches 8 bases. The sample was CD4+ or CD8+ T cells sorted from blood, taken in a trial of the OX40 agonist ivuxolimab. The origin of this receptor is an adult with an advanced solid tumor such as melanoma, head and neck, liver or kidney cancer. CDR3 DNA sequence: TGTGCCAGTAGTGGGCCTCCAGCGGGGGTTCTCCTCACAGATACGCAGTATTTT. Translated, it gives CASSGPPAGVLLTDTQYF.